These T cell receptor beta chains were read from a single sample in a study of blood T cell repertoires in COVID-19. The method was immunoSEQ multiplex PCR; TCRdb's version includes in-frame clones alone and lacks a portion of them. The sample includes 150,000 to 200,000 clones, more than 85% seen only once; the top ten take around 1.2%. Material: PBMCs or T cells enriched from blood (not recorded which). The receptors stem from a human donor with acute COVID-19. The donor label of this sample is uncertain. Both conserved end residues are part of each CDR3. A D gene is named only where the DNA matches it firmly. Where a row states a size, it is once, few, many or the class of an expanded clone; other rows omit it.

CASSQEGGGGPTDTQYF,TGTGCCAGCAGCCAAGAGGGCGGCGGGGGCCCCACAGATACGCAGTATTTT,TRBJ2-3,TRBV4-2,-,-
CASGEGTYNTGELFF,TGCGCCAGCGGGGAGGGGACTTACAACACCGGGGAGCTGTTTTTT,TRBJ2-2,TRBV5-1,TRBD2,-
CASSLSRKREAGANVLTF,TGTGCCAGCAGCTTGTCGCGAAAGCGGGAGGCTGGGGCCAACGTCCTGACTTTC,TRBJ2-6,TRBV5-5,TRBD2,-
CASSLTDNSPLHF,TGTGCCAGCAGCTTAACAGATAATTCACCCCTCCACTTT,TRBJ1-6,TRBV7-8,-,few
CASSPPVRVLNTEAFF,TGTGCCAGCTCACCACCCGTGAGGGTGTTGAACACTGAAGCTTTCTTT,TRBJ1-1,TRBV18,-,-
CASTVAGATKTQYF,TGTGCCAGCACCGTAGCGGGGGCTACGAAGACGCAGTATTTT,TRBJ2-3,TRBV3-1/TRBV3-2,TRBD2,-
CAGQGENTGELFF,TGTGCTGGACAGGGGGAGAACACCGGGGAGCTGTTTTTT,TRBJ2-2,TRBV9,TRBD1,-
CASRLPGSLGDTQYF,TGCGCCAGCAGGCTCCCGGGGTCCCTTGGAGATACGCAGTATTTT,TRBJ2-3,TRBV5-1,-,-
CAWSGGGSSYEQYF,TGTGCCTGGAGTGGGGGAGGCAGCTCCTACGAGCAGTACTTC,TRBJ2-7,TRBV30,-,-
CASSEQNYGYTF,TGTGCCAGCAGTGAACAGAATTATGGCTACACCTTC,TRBJ1-2,TRBV25-1,-,few
CASSEVGSGVPGELFF,TGTGCCAGCAGTGAAGTAGGTAGCGGTGTACCCGGGGAGCTGTTTTTT,TRBJ2-2,TRBV2,-,-
CSASVWDRNTEAFF,TGCAGTGCTAGTGTCTGGGACAGGAACACTGAAGCTTTCTTT,TRBJ1-1,TRBV20-1,TRBD1,-
CASSQGWRQGADSGNTIYF,TGCGCCAGCAGCCAAGGATGGAGACAGGGGGCAGACTCTGGAAACACCATATATTTT,TRBJ1-3,TRBV4-1,TRBD1,-
CASSGPGTAYNEQFF,TGTGCCAGCAGTGGGCCGGGGACAGCTTACAATGAGCAGTTCTTC,TRBJ2-1,TRBV5-4,TRBD1,-